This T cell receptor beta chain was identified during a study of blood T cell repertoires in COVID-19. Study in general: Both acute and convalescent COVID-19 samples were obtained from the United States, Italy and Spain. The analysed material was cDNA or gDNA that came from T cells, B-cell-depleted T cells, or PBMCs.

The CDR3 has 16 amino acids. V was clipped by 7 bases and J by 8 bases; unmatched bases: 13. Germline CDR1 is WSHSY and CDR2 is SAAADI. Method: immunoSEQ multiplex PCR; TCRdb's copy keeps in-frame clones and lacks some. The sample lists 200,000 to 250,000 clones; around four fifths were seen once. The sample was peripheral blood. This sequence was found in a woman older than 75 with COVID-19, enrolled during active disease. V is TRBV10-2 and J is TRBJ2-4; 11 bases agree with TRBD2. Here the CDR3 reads CASTLTSGAGKDIQYF. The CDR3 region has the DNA TGCGCCAGCACCCTGACTAGCGGGGCGGGCAAGGACATTCAGTACTTC.